This TCR beta chain emerged from a study of CD8+CD57+ T cells in acquired aplastic anemia. The germline V gene has CDR1 KGHDR and CDR2 SFDVKD. The V segment lost 3 bases and the J segment 2 bases; nucleotides outside the gene matches: 7. CDR3 length: 17 amino acids. This clonotype showed up just a few times. Genomic DNA, serving as template, underwent TCR beta VDJ and CDR3 profiling. MiXCR, applied by TCRdb to the reads, yields one record per CDR3 protein. The repertoire holds 98,000 or so distinct CDR3 sequences, with 51% as singletons. The specimen sequenced was sorted CD4+, CD8+, or CD8+CD57+ T cells (not recorded which) from PBMCs. V gene TRBV24-1 combines with J gene TRBJ2-7, with TRBD1 matching 12 bases. This TCR came from a human donor in good health, serving as a control. The CDR3 protein is CATSDGRDRGLAYEQYF. The CDR3 DNA reads TGTGCCACCAGTGATGGCCGGGACAGGGGGCTAGCCTACGAGCAGTACTTC.